The next 24 T cell receptor beta chains were all read from a single sample in a study of cytomegalovirus exposure and HLA in healthy donors. The PCR had 60 Vbeta and 13 Jbeta primers. Profiling relied on immunoSEQ multiplex PCR, and the TCRdb table lists in-frame clones only, not all of them. The sample has roughly 250,000 clones, just over 70% seen once. Input material: PBMCs. The receptors originated from a female donor in good health and CMV-seronegative.

The rearrangement uses TRBV4-2 and TRBJ2-1; a weak D match, TRBD2 (6 bases). Germline CDR1 reads LGHNA; CDR2 reads YNFKEQ. This CDR3 has 15 amino acids. V was pared by 1 base and J by 4 bases, with 11 bases between. The DNA for the CDR3 is TGTGCCAGCAGCCAAGGTGCTAGCGAGTACAATGAGCAGTTCTTC. Protein sequence: CASSQGASEYNEQFF.

The V call is TRBV28, the J call TRBJ1-2, with 7 bases that match TRBD1. V was clipped by 6 bases and J by 8 bases; unmatched bases: 9. Germline values: CDR1 MDHEN, CDR2 SYDVKM. The length of the CDR3 is 13 residues. The CDR3 DNA is TGTGCCAGCAGCCGAACAGGGGTAGGAGGCTACACCTTC. Its translation: CASSRTGVGGYTF.

The V call is TRBV25-1, the J call TRBJ1-2, with a tentative D call TRBD1 (5 bases). The CDR3 spans 14 residues. Germline CDR1 MGHDK, CDR2 SYGVNS. Trimming shortened V by 3 bases and J by 6 bases, and 14 bases separated the two germline ends. DNA for the CDR3: TGTGCCAGCAGTGACGCGGGGCGGAGCGATGGCTACACCTTC. Amino acid sequence: CASSDAGRSDGYTF.

This clone was counted between two and nine times. The chain combines TRBV5-1 with TRBJ2-7; possible D gene TRBD1, 6 bases. This CDR3 is 15 amino acids long. The V gene's germline CDR1 is SGHRS and CDR2 YFSETQ. V lost 0 bases and J lost 0, with 10 bases in between. Here the CDR3 reads CASSLAGGFSYEQYF. DNA for the CDR3: TGCGCCAGCAGCTTGGCTGGGGGCTTCTCCTACGAGCAGTACTTC.

V is TRBV2 and J is TRBJ2-5; D call uncertain. The DNA end lines up better with TRBJ2-7; the J call may be wrong. Germline V gives CDR1 SNHLY, CDR2 FYNNEI. CDR3 length: 13 residues. In DNA, the CDR3 is TGTGCCAGCAGTGAGGAGACTCCTCACGAGCAGTACTTC. Its protein product is CASSEETPHEQYF.

Regarding this clone: The junction and the germline gene differ at one end; a read error may be behind it. The chain links TRBV7-9 to TRBJ1-1, with a weak D call TRBD1 (6 bases). The CDR3 is 12 residues long. Per germline, CDR1 SEHNR and CDR2 FQNEAQ (reference sequence). This CDR3 reads CSSHILQGKAFF. The CDR3 DNA sequence: TGTTCCAGTCACATTTTACAGGGTAAAGCTTTCTTT.

The table lists this clone with a count of one. The chain combines TRBV5-1 with TRBJ2-1; 7 bases map to TRBD1. J gave up 4 bases and V 6 bases, and 10 bases lay outside the gene matches. Per the germline V gene, CDR1 is SGHRS and CDR2 is YFSETQ. This CDR3 has 15 residues. The CDR3: CASTLEGTVYNEQFF. The CDR3 DNA reads TGCGCCAGCACCCTTGAGGGGACAGTATACAATGAGCAGTTCTTC.

On this clone: The identical CDR3 is also encoded by other nucleotide sequences in the sample. The J gene is TRBJ1-1, the V gene TRBV28; D may be TRBD1 (5 bases). This CDR3 region has 13 residues. The germline CDR1 and CDR2 sequences are MDHEN and SYDVKM. V lost 5 bases and J 1 base, leaving 8 bases between the germline ends. CDR3 sequence: CASSLTGNTEAFF. Written as DNA, the CDR3 is TGTGCCAGCAGTCTAACAGGGAACACTGAAGCTTTCTTT. Combining the CDR3 with reference TRBV28 and TRBJ1-1 gives the whole variable domain DVKVTQSSRYLVKRTGEKVFLECVQDMDHENMFWYRQDPGLGLRLIYFSYDVKMKEKGDIPEGYSVSREKKERFSLILESASTNQTSMYLCASSLTGNTEAFFGQGTRLTVV.

V is TRBV7-8 and J is TRBJ2-3; TRBD1 matches 12 bases. The ends lost 5 bases at V and 2 bases at J; junction bases unmatched: 8. CDR1 is SGHVS, CDR2 FQNEAQ, per germline. CDR3 length: 17 amino acids. The CDR3 region is CASSGGQGAISTDTQYF. CDR3 coding DNA: TGTGCCAGCAGCGGGGGACAGGGGGCGATTTCCACAGATACGCAGTATTTT. The full variable domain, its missing parts supplied by reference TRBV7-8 and TRBJ2-3, is GAGVSQSPRYKVAKRGQDVALRCDPISGHVSLFWYQQALGQGPEFLTYFQNEAQLDKSGLPSDRFFAERPEGSVSTLKIQRTQQEDSAVYLCASSGGQGAISTDTQYFGPGTRLTVL.

This sequence joins TRBV6-5 and TRBJ2-2, with unresolved D. Germline V gene lookup returns CDR1 MNHEY and CDR2 SVGAGI. The CDR3 loop spans 14 amino acids. Trimming took off 7 bases at V and 8 bases at J, with 17 bases between the two ends. CDR3 in amino acids: CASTETGITGELFF. In nucleotides, the CDR3 is TGTGCCAGCACCGAAACCGGTATTACTGGGGAGCTGTTTTTT.

The table lists this clone with a few counts. The chain has TRBV27 and TRBJ1-6; D not certain. The CDR3 is 13 residues long. Trimming removed 3 bases at V and 8 bases at J, with 8 bases between. CDR1 is MNHEY, CDR2 SMNVEV, per germline (reference sequence). The CDR3 spells CASSFRDYSPLHF. The CDR3 DNA reads TGTGCCAGCAGTTTCCGGGATTATTCACCCCTCCACTTT.

CDR3 DNA: TGTGCCAGCAGCGTAGCGTTTAACGGCGGAGGGGTTTCTACAGATACGCAGTATTTT. Translation gives CASSVAFNGGGVSTDTQYF. The rearrangement joins TRBV9 to TRBJ2-3; maybe TRBD2 (6 bases). The V end lost 0 bases, the J end lost 3 bases, and 23 bases lay between the germline ends. This CDR3 has 19 residues. CDR1 and CDR2 (germline): SGDLS, YYNGEE.

V gene TRBV18 combines with J gene TRBJ1-2; D gene uncertain. Germline CDR1 is KGHSH and CDR2 is LQKENI. This CDR3 is built from 18 residues. V gave up 0 bases and J gave up 5 bases, with 22 bases separating them. CDR3 loop: CASSPPQLAGLTPYGYTF. In DNA form, the CDR3 reads TGTGCCAGCTCACCACCGCAGCTGGCAGGCCTTACGCCTTATGGCTACACCTTC.

The V gene is TRBV19, the J gene TRBJ1-6; 7 nucleotides align to TRBD1. Per germline, CDR1 LNHDA and CDR2 SQIVND (reference sequence). Trimming removed 5 bases from V and 6 bases from J; junction bases left unmatched: 10. The CDR3 extends over 16 amino acids. The DNA of the CDR3 is TGTGCCAGTAGTGTCCCGGACAGGATCTTTAATTCACCCCTCCACTTT. Translating gives CASSVPDRIFNSPLHF.

This chain uses TRBV29-1 with TRBJ2-7, with D possibly TRBD2 on 7 matching bases. The V gene lost 7 bases and the J gene lost 1 base, with 26 bases spanning the gap. The CDR3 sequence is 17 residues long. The germline gives CDR1 SQVTM, CDR2 ANQGSEA. The CDR3 nucleotides are TGCAGCGCCGGGGGGCTCGAACCCTTCGGAAATTCCTACGAGCAGTACTTC. Translation gives CSAGGLEPFGNSYEQYF.

This chain connects TRBV6-1 to TRBJ2-5; 7 bases match TRBD2. Germline loops: CDR1 MNHNS, CDR2 SASEGT. J was trimmed by 3 bases and V by 2 bases; bases with no gene match: 6. The CDR3 is 15 residues long. The CDR3 sequence is CASSELADAKETQYF. The CDR3 region has the DNA TGTGCCAGCAGTGAACTAGCGGACGCCAAAGAGACCCAGTACTTC.

The rearrangement uses TRBV19 and TRBJ1-1, with unresolved D. CDR3 length: 16 residues. V lost 3 bases, J lost 6 bases, and 20 bases lay in between. Per germline, CDR1 LNHDA and CDR2 SQIVND (reference sequence). The CDR3 is CASSISAGRLISEAFF. CDR3 DNA sequence: TGTGCCAGTAGTATTTCGGCAGGCCGGCTAATCTCTGAAGCTTTCTTT.

This chain joins TRBV15 and TRBJ2-1, with 7 bases lining up with TRBD2. This CDR3 has 14 amino acids. CDR1 is LNHNV and CDR2 is YYDKDF in the germline V gene (reference sequence). The J segment lost 6 bases and the V segment lost 2 bases, leaving 4 bases of the junction unmatched. The CDR3 nucleotides read TGTGCCACCAGCAGACTAGCGGAGAGCAATGAGCAGTTCTTC. It translates to CATSRLAESNEQFF.

This chain links TRBV25-1 with TRBJ2-5, with D perhaps TRBD1 (6 bases). CDR3 length: 16 amino acids. V dropped 8 bases and J dropped 2 bases, with 21 bases sitting between them. Germline V gene data show CDR1 as MGHDK and CDR2 as SYGVNS. The CDR3 region is CASSLFGGSTQETQYF. In DNA, the CDR3 is TGTGCCAGCTCCCTGTTTGGGGGCAGCACTCAAGAGACCCAGTACTTC.

The chain joins TRBV4-1 to TRBJ1-1; 7 nucleotides line up with TRBD1. J lost 3 bases, V lost 4 bases, and 5 bases had no gene match. The CDR3 runs to 14 residues. CDR1 and CDR2 (germline): MGHRA, YSYEKL. The chain's CDR3 is CASSREQGDTEAFF. Here the CDR3 DNA reads TGCGCCAGCAGCCGAGAGCAGGGGGACACTGAAGCTTTCTTT.

The rearrangement joins TRBV19 to TRBJ2-1, with D hard to call. This CDR3 spans 15 amino acids. CDR1 and CDR2 from the germline V gene are LNHDA and SQIVND (reference sequence). The V and J ends lost 6 bases and 0 bases respectively, with 12 bases between them. The CDR3 DNA reads as TGTGCCAGTAGCTTAGACTCGAGCTCCTACAATGAGCAGTTCTTC. It translates to CASSLDSSSYNEQFF.

The chain has TRBV6-5 and TRBJ1-4; D gene uncertain. This CDR3 spans 13 amino acids. V lost 5 bases, J lost 7 bases, and 11 bases lay in between. Per the germline V gene, CDR1 is MNHEY and CDR2 is SVGAGI. In DNA form, the CDR3 reads TGTGCCAGCAGTCCTCGCGCGGGTGAAAAACTGTTTTTT. This codes for CASSPRAGEKLFF.

The chain links TRBV15 to TRBJ2-1, with 7 bases that match TRBD1. The CDR3 has 19 residues. Trimming at V came to 0 bases and at J to 5 bases, leaving 16 bases not matched to a gene. Germline V lookup: CDR1 LNHNV, CDR2 YYDKDF (reference sequence). CDR3 sequence reads: CATSRDETGAPISNNEQFF. The CDR3 nucleotides read TGTGCCACCAGCAGAGATGAAACAGGGGCCCCGATTTCGAACAATGAGCAGTTCTTC. Variable domain in full (rest from reference TRBV15 and TRBJ2-1): DAMVIQNPRYQVTQFGKPVTLSCSQTLNHNVMYWYQQKSSQAPKLLFHYYDKDFNNEADTPDNFQSRRPNTSFCFLDIRSPGLGDTAMYLCATSRDETGAPISNNEQFFGPGTRLTVL.

The chain is built from TRBV5-1 and TRBJ2-7; D perhaps matches TRBD1 (6 bases). Germline V gene data show CDR1 as SGHRS and CDR2 as YFSETQ. The CDR3 consists of 14 residues. V was trimmed by 0 bases and J by 2 bases, leaving 9 bases between them. Written as DNA, the CDR3 is TGCGCCAGCAGCTTGGGACAGGAAGCCTACGAGCAGTACTTC. Amino acids: CASSLGQEAYEQYF.